This T cell receptor (beta chain) was recovered during a study of shared clonotypes between healthy human individuals. Study outcomes and limitations: Clonotypes which were not shared had lower generation probabilities than clonotypes that all four donors shared. Even with large depth, rarefaction showed that sorted-subset sequencing was incomplete.

This clone came up once. Its antigen remains unidentified. Original handling: With immunoSEQ giving junction-only sequences and no quality scores, filtering differed. Only in-frame clones appear in the TCRdb table, and some are missing; sequencing was by immunoSEQ multiplex PCR. For V, J and clone size, that table is used; D and trimming come from the DNA. Among 1.6 million or so clones listed, about 98.5% were seen once. This clonotype originated in a young man in good health. The sample comprised naive CD4+ T cells sorted from blood. Subset meaning: CD45RA+ positively selected.

The CDR3 nucleotides read TGCGCCAGCAGCCAAGATCTGGACAGAGAAGAGACCCAGTACTTC. This codes for CASSQDLDREETQYF. The rearrangement uses TRBV4-3 and TRBJ2-5, with a possible D match to TRBD1 (6 bases). The CDR3 covers 15 residues. Deletions cut 0 bases from V and 3 bases from J, with 11 bases between. Germline V gene data show CDR1 as LGHNA and CDR2 as YSLEER.